A single sample gave rise to the 8 T cell receptor beta chains below, sequenced in a study of blood T cell repertoires in COVID-19. Only in-frame clones appear in the TCRdb table, and some are missing; sequencing was by immunoSEQ multiplex PCR. The sample includes 450,000 or so clones, roughly 90% of them seen just once. Sequencing was done on a sample of peripheral blood. The receptors were gathered from a man younger than 30 with COVID-19, enrolled during active disease.

V is TRBV6-5 and J is TRBJ2-7, with D possibly matching TRBD2 (6 bases). This CDR3 contains 15 residues. Trimming pared 2 bases from V and 4 bases from J, leaving 15 bases between. Looked up from germline, CDR1 is MNHEY and CDR2 is SVGAGI. The CDR3 bases are TGTGCCAGCAGTTACCAGGGTATCGGGAGATACGAGCAGTACTTC. It translates to CASSYQGIGRYEQYF.

The V and J genes are TRBV5-6 and TRBJ1-5; 8 bases map to TRBD1. This CDR3 spans 13 amino acids. Germline CDR1 is SGHDT and CDR2 is YYEEEE. V shed 4 bases and J 7 bases; nucleotides not matched to a gene: 4. CDR3 residues: CASSVDRGQPQHF. CDR3 nucleotide sequence: TGTGCCAGCAGCGTAGACAGGGGCCAGCCCCAGCATTTT.

The chain employs TRBV11-3 and TRBJ2-5; 8 bases fit TRBD1. J lost 3 bases, V lost 5 bases, and 11 bases had no gene match. The CDR3 totals 16 residues. CDR1 is SGHNT and CDR2 is YENEEA in the germline V gene. The CDR3 sequence is CASSTPTGEGEETQYF. Here the CDR3 DNA reads TGTGCCAGCAGCACACCGACAGGGGAAGGAGAAGAGACCCAGTACTTC.

The chain's CDR3 is CASSSWTSGSSTVTQYF. The CDR3 DNA reads TGTGCCAGCAGCTCCTGGACTAGCGGGAGTTCGACGGTGACCCAGTACTTC. J is TRBJ2-5 and V is TRBV7-2; TRBD2 matches at 13 bases. This CDR3 region has 17 residues. V lost 4 bases to trimming and J lost 7 bases; unmatched junction nucleotides: 12. Germline CDR1 reads SGHTA; CDR2 reads FQGNSA. The full variable domain, completed using reference TRBV7-2 and TRBJ2-5, is GAGVSQSPSNKVTEKGKDVELRCDPISGHTALYWYRQSLGQGLEFLIYFQGNSAPDKSGLPSDRFSAERTGGSVSTLTIQRTQQEDSAVYLCASSSWTSGSSTVTQYFGPGTRLLVL.

The rearrangement joins TRBV12-5 to TRBJ1-6; 11 nucleotides line up with TRBD1. Germline assignment: CDR1 LGHNT and CDR2 FRNRAP. The CDR3 consists of 14 residues. V shed 5 bases and J 7 bases; nucleotides not matched to a gene: 1. This CDR3 is CASGGQGANSPLHF. Written as DNA, the CDR3 is TGTGCTAGTGGTGGACAGGGGGCGAATTCACCCCTCCACTTT.

V usage is TRBV21-1 and J usage is TRBJ2-7; TRBD2 is the table's D call, not checked against the DNA. TRBV21-1 is designated a pseudogene. The CDR3 runs to 16 residues. CDR3 amino acids: CASSPRTSGKAGEQYF. The DNA of the CDR3 is TGTGCCAGCAGCCCGCGGACTAGCGGGAAGGCAGGGGAGCAGTACTTC.

This rearrangement joins TRBV5-6 to TRBJ2-7; 7 nucleotides agree with TRBD1. This CDR3 has 13 residues. Germline V gene lookup returns CDR1 SGHDT and CDR2 YYEEEE. J lost 2 bases, V lost 1 base, and 0 bases had no gene match. In DNA form, the CDR3 reads TGTGCCAGCAGCTTGCAGGGGGCCTACGAGCAGTACTTC. Translation gives CASSLQGAYEQYF.

The V call is TRBV24-1, the J call TRBJ2-1, with 10 bases matching TRBD2. CDR3 size: 16 residues. Germline V gene data show CDR1 as KGHDR and CDR2 as SFDVKD. Trimming at V came to 8 bases and at J to 5 bases, leaving 11 bases not matched to a gene. In DNA form, the CDR3 reads TGTGCCACCACCCCAGGGACTAGCGAGATTAACAATGAGCAGTTCTTC. As protein: CATTPGTSEINNEQFF.